These 10 T cell receptor beta chains share one sample of origin, sequenced in a study of T cells in narcolepsy. Repertoires were generated with immunoSEQ multiplex PCR, while TCRdb's copy carries only in-frame clones and drops some. The sample holds over 25,000 clones; roughly 86% are singletons and the top ten take roughly 1.1%. Sequencing was performed on CD45RA- memory CD4+ T cells from PBMCs. Source of these receptors: a human donor with narcolepsy.

This clone came up once. This sequence joins TRBV25-1 and TRBJ1-1; D not certain. Trimming took 2 bases from V and 4 from J, leaving 8 bases between them. Germline values: CDR1 MGHDK, CDR2 SYGVNS. The CDR3 covers 13 residues. In nucleotides, the CDR3 is TGTGCCAGCAGTGAACGGGCCTCCACTGAAGCTTTCTTT. Translating gives CASSERASTEAFF. Full variable domain (rest looked up from reference TRBV25-1 and TRBJ1-1): EADIYQTPRYLVIGTGKKITLECSQTMGHDKMYWYQQDPGMELHLIHYSYGVNSTEKGDLSSESTVSRIRTEHFPLTLESARPSHTSQYLCASSERASTEAFFGQGTRLTVV.

The chain uses TRBV6-1 and TRBJ2-6; 7 bases line up with TRBD1. There are 15 residues in the CDR3. Germline CDR1 reads MNHNS; CDR2 reads SASEGT. Unmatched junction bases numbered 4, after V lost 4 bases and J lost 4 bases. CDR3 sequence: CASSGQGSGANVLTF. The CDR3 DNA reads TGTGCCAGCAGTGGACAGGGATCCGGGGCCAACGTCCTGACTTTC.

About this clone itself: The same CDR3 arises from other DNA sequences in this sample as well. The chain combines TRBV29-1 with TRBJ1-2, with 7 positions matching TRBD1. Germline CDR1 is SQVTM and CDR2 is ANQGSEA. The CDR3 extends over 12 amino acids. Trimming removed 2 bases from V and 4 bases from J; junction bases left unmatched: 1. The CDR3 here is CSVERQGYGYTF. CDR3 DNA: TGCAGCGTTGAAAGACAGGGCTATGGCTACACCTTC.

The rearrangement links TRBV9 to TRBJ2-5, with 12 bases fitting TRBD1. CDR1 is SGDLS, CDR2 YYNGEE, per germline. V was pared by 3 bases and J by 4 bases, with 7 bases of the junction left unmatched. The CDR3 sequence is 16 residues long. CDR3 sequence (DNA): TGTGCCAGCAGCGCAACCGGGACAGGGGGCTTAGAGACCCAGTACTTC. Its protein is CASSATGTGGLETQYF.

The J gene is TRBJ1-5, the V gene TRBV6-1; D perhaps matches TRBD1 (6 bases). Per germline, CDR1 MNHNS and CDR2 SASEGT. V lost 6 bases to trimming and J lost 0 bases, with 12 bases between them. The CDR3 totals 15 residues. This CDR3 reads CASRWTDDSNQPQHF. CDR3 nucleotide sequence: TGTGCCAGCAGGTGGACAGATGATAGCAATCAGCCCCAGCATTTT.

The V call is TRBV19, the J call TRBJ2-2; 9 bases are shared with TRBD1. V lost 3 bases and J lost 5; bases outside the gene matches: 1. Per germline, CDR1 LNHDA and CDR2 SQIVND (reference sequence). The CDR3 is 14 amino acids. CDR3 DNA: TGTGCCAGTAGTATGACAGGGGGGACCGGGGAGCTGTTTTTT. Translating gives CASSMTGGTGELFF.

Only a few counts were recorded for this clone. The chain is built from TRBV18 and TRBJ2-1, with a possible D match to TRBD1 (6 bases). CDR1 KGHSH and CDR2 LQKENI come from the germline V gene. V was trimmed by 0 bases and J by 9 bases, leaving 9 bases between them. CDR3 length equals 13 residues. Here the CDR3 DNA reads TGTGCCAGCTCACCACCGGTGGACAGTGAGCAGTTCTTC. It encodes CASSPPVDSEQFF.

The J gene is TRBJ2-1, the V gene TRBV5-1, with 9 positions matching TRBD2. CDR1 is SGHRS, CDR2 YFSETQ, per germline. CDR3 length: 15 amino acids. Trimming cost V 4 bases and J 5 bases; bases outside gene matches: 7. CDR3 sequence (DNA): TGCGCCAGCAGCCTGCGGGGGGGCCCCGACAATGAGCAGTTCTTC. Translated, it gives CASSLRGGPDNEQFF.

This clone was found once. CDR3 bases: TGTGCCAGCAGTTTGTCCCCTAGCGGGGGGTGGGAGACCCAGTACTTC. This encodes CASSLSPSGGWETQYF. The chain is built from TRBV27 and TRBJ2-5; 11 bases are a match to TRBD2. The CDR3 is 16 amino acids. J gave up 5 bases and V 3 bases, and 8 bases lay outside the gene matches. Germline V CDR1 and CDR2: MNHEY, SMNVEV (reference sequence).

The gene calls are TRBV18 and TRBJ2-1, with D hard to call. Germline V CDR1 and CDR2: KGHSH, LQKENI. This CDR3 is built from 14 residues. Trimming stripped 4 bases from V and 5 bases from J, with 12 bases between. The DNA of the CDR3 is TGTGCCAGCTCACGTGGGGTCTCACACAATGAGCAGTTCTTC. It is translated as CASSRGVSHNEQFF.